The source of this T cell receptor beta chain is a study of molecular identifiers for immune sequencing clone quantification. One entry per CDR3 protein results from TCRdb running MiXCR on the PCR reads. The sample carries around 65,000 distinct CDR3 sequences, 18% recorded once. This clonotype was detected many times. Source material: naive CD8+ T cells from blood, with Jurkat cell RNA spiked in. Specified subset: FACS-sorted CD8+CD4-CCR7+CD45RA+ naive T cells. This sequence was found in a human donor in good health. Some libraries in this study had Jurkat cell RNA spiked in.

CDR3 loop: CASSPRTETSGNTIYF. Written as DNA, the CDR3 is TGTGCCAGCAGTCCTAGGACAGAAACCTCTGGAAACACCATATATTTT. The chain combines TRBV7-9 with TRBJ1-3; the D gene is possibly TRBD1 (6 bases). Germline loops: CDR1 SEHNR, CDR2 FQNEAQ (reference sequence). The CDR3 covers 16 residues. Deletions cut 6 bases from V and 0 bases from J, with 15 bases between.